The 18 T cell receptor beta chains below were found in one sample sequenced in a study of control samples from healthy donors and cancer patients. This table comes from immunoSEQ multiplex PCR, and its TCRdb copy is limited to in-frame clones, with some not included. Of about 98,000 clones listed, approximately 81% are singletons. The specimen was blood. These receptors originate from a woman aged 30 to 39 in good health.

The V and J genes are TRBV6-5 and TRBJ2-7; D unclear. CDR1 and CDR2 from the germline V gene are MNHEY and SVGAGI. The germline V and J ends were trimmed by 6 bases and 4 bases, with 13 bases remaining between them. This CDR3 comprises 13 residues. The CDR3 sequence is CASSPQPSYEQYF. The CDR3 bases are TGTGCCAGCAGCCCCCAACCAAGTTACGAGCAGTACTTC.

CDR3 residues: CAWSVIQGTNTGELFF. CDR3 nucleotide sequence: TGTGCCTGGAGTGTGATTCAGGGCACCAACACCGGGGAGCTGTTTTTT. The V gene is TRBV30, the J gene TRBJ2-2; tentative D call: TRBD1 (5 bases). This CDR3 comprises 16 residues. V was cut by 0 bases and J by 2 bases, with 13 bases left in between. The germline V gene encodes CDR1 GTSNPN and CDR2 SVGIG (reference sequence).

The chain couples TRBV15 to TRBJ2-3, with D uncertain. Per the germline V gene, CDR1 is LNHNV and CDR2 is YYDKDF (reference sequence). This CDR3 has 14 residues. The V and J ends lost 0 bases and 1 base respectively, with 5 bases between them. DNA of the CDR3: TGTGCCACCAGCAGAGATGGAGGCACAGATACGCAGTATTTT. The encoded protein is CATSRDGGTDTQYF. The full variable domain, with the rest looked up from reference TRBV15 and TRBJ2-3, is DAMVIQNPRYQVTQFGKPVTLSCSQTLNHNVMYWYQQKSSQAPKLLFHYYDKDFNNEADTPDNFQSRRPNTSFCFLDIRSPGLGDTAMYLCATSRDGGTDTQYFGPGTRLTVL.

This sequence joins TRBV7-3 and TRBJ2-1; 7 nucleotides agree with TRBD2. CDR1 is SGHTA and CDR2 is FQGTGA in the germline V gene. V was clipped by 5 bases and J by 4 bases; unmatched bases: 8. The CDR3 runs to 15 residues. Here the CDR3 reads CASSPGSGVYNEQFF. CDR3 sequence (DNA): TGTGCCAGCAGCCCTGGGAGCGGGGTGTACAATGAGCAGTTCTTC.

V and J are TRBV9 and TRBJ2-7; unclear D gene. Per germline, CDR1 SGDLS and CDR2 YYNGEE. Trimming took 0 bases from V and 2 from J, leaving 12 bases between them. The length of the CDR3 is 15 residues. The CDR3 nucleotides read TGTGCCAGCAGCGTAGTTCCAACCCAACCCTACGAGCAGTACTTC. Amino acid sequence: CASSVVPTQPYEQYF.

The rearrangement uses TRBV2 and TRBJ2-3; D is possibly TRBD2 (6 bases). Germline V lookup: CDR1 SNHLY, CDR2 FYNNEI. This CDR3 region has 14 residues. V lost 4 bases to trimming and J lost 9 bases, with 17 bases between them. CDR3 in DNA: TGTGCCAGCAGTGCCTTGGACGAAGGAGGGACGCAGTATTTT. Its protein is CASSALDEGGTQYF.

The gene calls are TRBV5-4 and TRBJ2-2; D possibly corresponds to TRBD1 (6 bases). The CDR3 has 16 amino acids. The germline V gene has CDR1 SGHNT and CDR2 YYREEE (reference sequence). V lost 4 bases and J lost 4, with 17 bases in between. CDR3 protein: CASSPTPTGLTGELFF. The CDR3 region has the DNA TGTGCCAGCAGCCCAACGCCGACAGGTCTCACCGGGGAGCTGTTTTTT.

V and J are TRBV4-1 and TRBJ1-1; 7 nucleotides line up with TRBD1. The junction had 11 bases not matched to a gene; V was cut back by 2 bases and J by 5 bases. There are 16 residues in the CDR3. Germline V gives CDR1 MGHRA, CDR2 YSYEKL. CDR3 residues: CASSQLNDRVMTEAFF. DNA for the CDR3: TGCGCCAGCAGCCAATTGAACGACAGGGTCATGACTGAAGCTTTCTTT.

This chain joins TRBV24-1 and TRBJ1-4; tentative D call: TRBD1 (6 bases). The germline V gene has CDR1 KGHDR and CDR2 SFDVKD. This CDR3 contains 17 residues. V lost 9 bases and J lost 2, with 21 bases in between. The CDR3 coding sequence is TGTGCCACCGGTGGGGATTGTTGGGGGGCCACTAATGAAAAACTGTTTTTT. Protein: CATGGDCWGATNEKLFF.

The V gene is TRBV7-2, the J gene TRBJ1-1, with no clear D. The CDR3 loop spans 14 amino acids. Germline CDR1 SGHTA, CDR2 FQGNSA. The V and J ends lost 6 bases and 7 bases respectively, with 18 bases between them. The CDR3 coding sequence is TGTGCCAGCAGTCGGACGGGAACGACTGTTGAAGCTTTCTTT. As protein: CASSRTGTTVEAFF.

This clone was seen just once. The V and J genes are TRBV21-1 and TRBJ2-6; the table's D call TRBD1 went unverified against the DNA. TRBV21-1 is labeled a pseudogene. The CDR3 has 19 residues. In DNA, the CDR3 is TGTGCCAGCAGCAAAGATAAGGAGGGGGCTAAGGCTGGGGCCAACGTCCTGACTTTC. It codes for CASSKDKEGAKAGANVLTF.

This rearrangement joins TRBV2 to TRBJ1-1; D gene unclear. V lost 7 bases, J lost 5 bases, and 8 bases lay in between. The CDR3 is made up of 11 amino acids. Germline V gene sequence: CDR1 SNHLY, CDR2 FYNNEI. The CDR3 DNA follows: TGTGCCAGCAATCTGGCAACTGAAGCTTTCTTT. Amino acids: CASNLATEAFF.

The chain employs TRBV18 and TRBJ2-7; 7 bases map to TRBD1. Germline loops: CDR1 KGHSH, CDR2 LQKENI. The junction had 9 bases not matched to a gene; V was cut back by 4 bases and J by 0 bases. The CDR3 sequence is 16 residues long. CDR3 amino acids: CASSRTLTGSSYEQYF. CDR3 nucleotide sequence: TGTGCCAGCTCACGAACTTTGACAGGGAGCTCCTACGAGCAGTACTTC. The full variable domain, completed using reference TRBV18 and TRBJ2-7, is NAGVMQNPRHLVRRRGQEARLRCSPMKGHSHVYWYRQLPEEGLKFMVYLQKENIIDESGMPKERFSAEFPKEGPSILRIQQVVRGDSAAYFCASSRTLTGSSYEQYFGPGTRLTVT.

The gene calls are TRBV5-5 and TRBJ1-6, with 7 bases fitting TRBD1. With V trimmed by 2 bases and J by 7 bases, 6 bases remained unmatched. CDR1 is SGHKS, CDR2 YYEKEE, per germline (reference sequence). The length of the CDR3 is 15 residues. Here the CDR3 reads CASSFLGTENSPLHF. In nucleotides, the CDR3 is TGTGCCAGCAGCTTCCTGGGGACAGAGAATTCACCCCTCCACTTT.

The chain employs TRBV10-3 and TRBJ2-3; TRBD1 aligns across 9 bases. Germline V gives CDR1 ENHRY, CDR2 SYGVKD. The V and J ends lost 5 bases and 2 bases, in that order; junction bases with no gene match: 8. This CDR3 comprises 16 residues. CDR3: CAISIRTGEHTDTQYF. The CDR3 DNA reads TGTGCCATCAGTATACGGACAGGGGAGCACACAGATACGCAGTATTTT.

The rearrangement uses TRBV3-1 (or the pseudogene TRBV3-2) and TRBJ2-7; TRBD1 might be the D (6 bases). Trimming removed 0 bases at V and 6 bases at J, with 9 bases between. Germline CDR1 is LGHDT and CDR2 is YNNKEL (reference sequence). This CDR3 is built from 13 residues. In DNA, the CDR3 is TGTGCCAGCAGCCAAGATCCACAGGGCGAGCAGTACTTC. Protein sequence: CASSQDPQGEQYF.

The CDR3 region has the DNA TGTGCCAGCAGCTTGGGGAGCGGCAATCAGCCCCAGCATTTT. Translation gives CASSLGSGNQPQHF. This sequence joins TRBV11-2 and TRBJ1-5; D gene uncertain. The CDR3 is 14 residues long. Trimming shortened V by 3 bases and J by 2 bases, and 8 bases separated the two germline ends. Germline V gene lookup returns CDR1 SGHAT and CDR2 FQNNGV.

This sequence joins TRBV19 and TRBJ1-6; D is ambiguous. Per the germline V gene, CDR1 is LNHDA and CDR2 is SQIVND (reference sequence). The length of the CDR3 is 15 residues. With 1 base removed from V and 9 bases from J, the gap between germline ends came to 13 bases. The DNA of the CDR3 is TGTGCCAGTAGTATAGGGGCCTCGTTCGGTTCACCCCTCCACTTT. This encodes CASSIGASFGSPLHF.